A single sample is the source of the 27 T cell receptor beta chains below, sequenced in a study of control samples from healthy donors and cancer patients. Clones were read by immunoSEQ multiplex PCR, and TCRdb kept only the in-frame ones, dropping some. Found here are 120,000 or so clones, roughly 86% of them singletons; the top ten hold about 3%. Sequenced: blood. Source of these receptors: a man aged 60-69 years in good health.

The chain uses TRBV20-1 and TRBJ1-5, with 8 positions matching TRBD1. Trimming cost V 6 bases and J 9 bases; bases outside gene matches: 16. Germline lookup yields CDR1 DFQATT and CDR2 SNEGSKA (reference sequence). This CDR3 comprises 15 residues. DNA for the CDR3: TGCAGTGCGAGTCCCGGGACAGGAAGAGTCGTGCCCCAGCATTTT. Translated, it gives CSASPGTGRVVPQHF.

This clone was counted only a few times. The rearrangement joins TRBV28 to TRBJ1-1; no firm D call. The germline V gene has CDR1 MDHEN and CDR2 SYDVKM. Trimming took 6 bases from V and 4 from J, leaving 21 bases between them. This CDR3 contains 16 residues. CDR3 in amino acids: CASRAMGFGMVTEAFF. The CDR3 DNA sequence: TGTGCCAGCAGAGCCATGGGTTTTGGGATGGTCACTGAAGCTTTCTTT.

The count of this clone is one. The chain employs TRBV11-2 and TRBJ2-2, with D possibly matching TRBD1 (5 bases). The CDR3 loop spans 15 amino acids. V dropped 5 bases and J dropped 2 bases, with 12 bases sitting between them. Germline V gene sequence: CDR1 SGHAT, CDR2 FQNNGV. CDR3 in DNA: TGTGCCAGCAGCCCTTGGGGCAGCAACACCGGGGAGCTGTTTTTT. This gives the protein CASSPWGSNTGELFF.

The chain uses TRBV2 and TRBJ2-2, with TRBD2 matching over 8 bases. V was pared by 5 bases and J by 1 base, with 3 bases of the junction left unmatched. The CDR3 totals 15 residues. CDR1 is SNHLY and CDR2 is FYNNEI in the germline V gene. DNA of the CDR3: TGTGCCAGCAGTCCCGGGGGGGGGAACACCGGGGAGCTGTTTTTT. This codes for CASSPGGGNTGELFF.

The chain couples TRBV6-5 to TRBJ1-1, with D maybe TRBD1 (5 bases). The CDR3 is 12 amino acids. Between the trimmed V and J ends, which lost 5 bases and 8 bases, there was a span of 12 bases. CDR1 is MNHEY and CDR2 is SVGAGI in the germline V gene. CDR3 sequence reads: CASSPSGKEAFF. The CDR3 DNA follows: TGTGCCAGCAGTCCATCAGGGAAAGAAGCTTTCTTT.

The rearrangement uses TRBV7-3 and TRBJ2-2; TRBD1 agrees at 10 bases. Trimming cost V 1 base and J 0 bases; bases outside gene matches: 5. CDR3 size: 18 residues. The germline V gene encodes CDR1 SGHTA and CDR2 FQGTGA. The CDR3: CASSLIPGQGANTGELFF. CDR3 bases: TGTGCCAGCAGCTTAATCCCCGGACAGGGGGCGAACACCGGGGAGCTGTTTTTT.

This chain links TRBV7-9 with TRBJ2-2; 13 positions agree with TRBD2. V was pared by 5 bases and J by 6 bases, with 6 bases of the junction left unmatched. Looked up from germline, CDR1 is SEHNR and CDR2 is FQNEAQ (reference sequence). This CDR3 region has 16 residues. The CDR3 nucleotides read TGTGCCAGCAGCGTGACTAGCGGGGGGTTTCCCGGGGAGCTGTTTTTT. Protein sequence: CASSVTSGGFPGELFF.

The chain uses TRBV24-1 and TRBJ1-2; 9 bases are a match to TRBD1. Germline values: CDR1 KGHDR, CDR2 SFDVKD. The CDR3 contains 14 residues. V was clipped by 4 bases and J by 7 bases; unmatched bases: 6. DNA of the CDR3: TGTGCCACCAGTGACCCAGGGACAGGGTTTGGCTACACCTTC. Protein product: CATSDPGTGFGYTF.

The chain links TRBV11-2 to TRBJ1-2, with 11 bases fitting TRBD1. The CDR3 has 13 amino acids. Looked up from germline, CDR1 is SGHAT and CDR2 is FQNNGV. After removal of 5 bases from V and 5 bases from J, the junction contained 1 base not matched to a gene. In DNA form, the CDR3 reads TGTGCCAGCAGCCGGGACAGGGGGTATGGCTACACCTTC. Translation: CASSRDRGYGYTF.

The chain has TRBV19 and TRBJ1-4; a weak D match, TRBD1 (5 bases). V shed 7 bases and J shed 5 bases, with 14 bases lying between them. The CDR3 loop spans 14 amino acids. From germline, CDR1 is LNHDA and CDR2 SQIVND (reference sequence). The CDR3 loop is CASMVGTSNEKLFF. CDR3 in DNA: TGTGCCAGTATGGTGGGGACTTCAAATGAAAAACTGTTTTTT.

CDR3 nucleotides: TGCGCCAGCAGCCAAATTTACGGACAGGGGTGGGAGCAGTTCTTC. It encodes CASSQIYGQGWEQFF. The rearrangement links TRBV4-3 to TRBJ2-1, with 9 nucleotides matching TRBD1. Trimming removed 2 bases from V and 10 bases from J; junction bases left unmatched: 9. The CDR3 contains 15 residues. The germline V gene encodes CDR1 LGHNA and CDR2 YSLEER.

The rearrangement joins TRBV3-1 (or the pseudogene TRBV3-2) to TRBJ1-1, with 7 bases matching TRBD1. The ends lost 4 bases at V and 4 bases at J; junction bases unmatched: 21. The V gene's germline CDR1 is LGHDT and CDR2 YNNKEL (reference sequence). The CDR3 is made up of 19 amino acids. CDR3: CASSRNARGRRIWSTEAFF. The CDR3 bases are TGTGCCAGCAGCCGCAACGCTAGGGGGCGCCGTATCTGGAGCACTGAAGCTTTCTTT.

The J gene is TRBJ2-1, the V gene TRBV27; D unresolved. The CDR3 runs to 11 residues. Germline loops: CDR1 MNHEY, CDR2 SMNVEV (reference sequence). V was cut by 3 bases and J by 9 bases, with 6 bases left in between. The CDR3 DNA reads TGTGCCAGCAGTTTGGCTAGTGAGCAGTTCTTC. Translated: CASSLASEQFF.

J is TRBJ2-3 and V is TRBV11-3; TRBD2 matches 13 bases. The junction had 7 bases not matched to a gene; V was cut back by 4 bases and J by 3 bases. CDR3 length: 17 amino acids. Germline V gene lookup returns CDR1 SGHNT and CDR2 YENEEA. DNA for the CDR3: TGTGCCAGCAGCTCCAGGACTAGCGGGGGACCTACAGATACGCAGTATTTT. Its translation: CASSSRTSGGPTDTQYF.

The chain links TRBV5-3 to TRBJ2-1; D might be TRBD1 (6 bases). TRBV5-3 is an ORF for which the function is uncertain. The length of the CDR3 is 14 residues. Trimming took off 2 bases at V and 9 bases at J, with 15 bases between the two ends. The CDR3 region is CARSFLTGPSEQFF. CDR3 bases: TGTGCCAGAAGCTTTCTAACAGGGCCGAGTGAGCAGTTCTTC.

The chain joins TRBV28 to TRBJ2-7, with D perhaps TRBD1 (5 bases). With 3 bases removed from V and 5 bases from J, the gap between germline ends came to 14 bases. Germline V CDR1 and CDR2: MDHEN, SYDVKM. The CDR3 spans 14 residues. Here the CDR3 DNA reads TGTGCCAGCAGTTTTAGGGGCCAGGGAAACGAGCAGTACTTC. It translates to CASSFRGQGNEQYF.

CDR3 coding DNA: TGTGCCACCAGCAGAGGAAACCAATTTGGAGGCTACACCTTC. Its translation: CATSRGNQFGGYTF. The chain is built from TRBV15 and TRBJ1-2, with no clear D. V lost 1 base to trimming and J lost 8 bases, with 14 bases between them. The germline gives CDR1 LNHNV, CDR2 YYDKDF (reference sequence). The CDR3 covers 14 residues.

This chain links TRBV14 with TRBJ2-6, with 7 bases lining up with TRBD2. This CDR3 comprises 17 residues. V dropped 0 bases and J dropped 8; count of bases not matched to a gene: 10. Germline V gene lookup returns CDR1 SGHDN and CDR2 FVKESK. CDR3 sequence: CASSQDMVGGMTNVLTF. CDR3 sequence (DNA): TGTGCCAGCAGCCAAGACATGGTCGGGGGGATGACCAACGTCCTGACTTTC.

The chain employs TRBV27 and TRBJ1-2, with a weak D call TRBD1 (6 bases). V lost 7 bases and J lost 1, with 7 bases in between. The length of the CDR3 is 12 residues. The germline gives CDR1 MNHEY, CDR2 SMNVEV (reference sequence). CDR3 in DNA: TGTGCCAGCATGGACAGTAACTATGGCTACACCTTC. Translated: CASMDSNYGYTF.

The CDR3 bases are TGTGCCAGCAGCCCAACGGCGTCAAATTCACCCCTCCACTTT. The encoded protein is CASSPTASNSPLHF. The chain combines TRBV7-6 with TRBJ1-6, with no clear D. CDR1 and CDR2 (germline): SGHVS, FNYEAQ. V lost 5 bases and J 7 bases, leaving 12 bases between the germline ends. This CDR3 region has 14 residues.

DNA for the CDR3: TGTGCCAGCTCACCACGGGAGCCGGGGGGCGGCACTGAAGCTTTCTTT. It yields the protein CASSPREPGGGTEAFF. This chain connects TRBV18 to TRBJ1-1; a possible D gene is TRBD1 (6 bases). Germline V gene sequence: CDR1 KGHSH, CDR2 LQKENI. The CDR3 consists of 16 residues. The V and J ends lost 1 base and 4 bases respectively, with 16 bases between them.

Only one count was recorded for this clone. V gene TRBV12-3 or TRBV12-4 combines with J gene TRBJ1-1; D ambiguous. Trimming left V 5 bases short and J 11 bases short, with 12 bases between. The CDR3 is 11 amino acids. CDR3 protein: CASSLGLVAFF. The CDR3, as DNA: TGTGCCAGCAGTCTTGGGCTAGTTGCTTTCTTT.

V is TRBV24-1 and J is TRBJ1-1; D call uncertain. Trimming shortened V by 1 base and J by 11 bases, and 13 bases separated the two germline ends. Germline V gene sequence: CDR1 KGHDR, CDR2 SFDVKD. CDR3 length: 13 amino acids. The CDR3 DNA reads TGTGCCACCAGTGATTTATACTCCAGGACCGCTTTCTTT. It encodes CATSDLYSRTAFF.

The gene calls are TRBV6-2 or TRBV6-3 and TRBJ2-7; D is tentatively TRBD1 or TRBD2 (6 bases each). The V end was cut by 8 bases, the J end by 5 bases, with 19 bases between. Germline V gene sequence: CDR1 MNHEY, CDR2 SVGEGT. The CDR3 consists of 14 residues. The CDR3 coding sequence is TGTGCCAGCGGCCCCGGGGGCTTTGGCCACGAGCAGTACTTC. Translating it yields CASGPGGFGHEQYF.

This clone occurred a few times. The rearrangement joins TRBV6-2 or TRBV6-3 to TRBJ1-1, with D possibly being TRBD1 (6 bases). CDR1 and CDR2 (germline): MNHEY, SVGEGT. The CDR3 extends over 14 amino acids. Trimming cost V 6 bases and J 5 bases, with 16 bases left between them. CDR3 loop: CASSHQQGKTEAFF. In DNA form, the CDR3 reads TGTGCCAGCAGCCACCAACAGGGAAAAACTGAAGCTTTCTTT.

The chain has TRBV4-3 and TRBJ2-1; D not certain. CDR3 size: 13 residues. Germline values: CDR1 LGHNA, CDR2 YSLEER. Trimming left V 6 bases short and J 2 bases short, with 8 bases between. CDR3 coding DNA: TGCGCCAGCAGTCTACAACCCTACAATGAGCAGTTCTTC. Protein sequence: CASSLQPYNEQFF.

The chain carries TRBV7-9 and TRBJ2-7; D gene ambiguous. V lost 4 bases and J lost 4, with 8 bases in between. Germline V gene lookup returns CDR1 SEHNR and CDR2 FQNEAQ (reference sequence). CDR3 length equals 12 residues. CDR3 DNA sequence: TGTGCCAGCAGCTCCGACACGTACGAGCAGTACTTC. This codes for CASSSDTYEQYF.